This T cell receptor beta chain stems from a study of Tregs in tolerant kidney transplant recipients. Broader study findings: No direct test of biological reproducibility was done here.

About this clone: Its target is not known. The read is 3 residues too short to cover the CDR3 end, so that end is filled in from the germline J gene.

The protocol was immunoSEQ multiplex PCR, while the TCRdb copy is restricted to in-frame clones and leaves out a portion. This sample's table reports roughly 48,000 clones. The germline V gene has CDR1 SGHDT and CDR2 YYEEEE. Unmatched junction bases numbered 8, after V lost 7 bases and J lost 5 bases. The CDR3 consists of 14 residues. The source material was CD4+ T cells from blood, sampled before the transplant. This sequence joins TRBV5-6 and TRBJ1-4; 7 bases are shared with TRBD1. The receptor was derived from a human donor who received a combined kidney and bone marrow transplant. The sequenced CDR3 bases are TGTGCCAGCTCATGGGGACAGAGGAATGAAAAA. This codes for CASSWGQRNEK. The CDR3 reads in full as CASSWGQRNEKLFF.